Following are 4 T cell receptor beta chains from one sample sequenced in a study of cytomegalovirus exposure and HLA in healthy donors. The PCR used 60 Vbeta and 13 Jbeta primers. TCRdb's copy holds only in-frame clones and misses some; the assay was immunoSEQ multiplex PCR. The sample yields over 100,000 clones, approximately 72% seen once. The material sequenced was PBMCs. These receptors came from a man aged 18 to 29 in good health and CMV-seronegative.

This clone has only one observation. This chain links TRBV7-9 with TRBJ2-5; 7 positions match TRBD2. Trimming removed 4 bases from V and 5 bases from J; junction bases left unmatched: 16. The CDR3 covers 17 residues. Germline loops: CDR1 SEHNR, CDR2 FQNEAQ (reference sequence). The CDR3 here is CASSSPGGTIGWETQYF. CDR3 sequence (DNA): TGTGCCAGCAGCTCCCCCGGCGGGACTATTGGGTGGGAGACCCAGTACTTC.

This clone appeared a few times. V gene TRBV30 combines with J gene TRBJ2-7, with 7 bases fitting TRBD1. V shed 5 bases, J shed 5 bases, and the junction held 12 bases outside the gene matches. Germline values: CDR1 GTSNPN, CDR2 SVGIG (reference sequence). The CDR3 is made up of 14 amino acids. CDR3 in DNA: TGTGCCTGGGGACAGGCCCCCTATAGCCACGAGCAGTACTTC. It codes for CAWGQAPYSHEQYF.

CDR3 bases: TGTGCCAGCCAAGTTACTTCGGCGGAATTGGGCTATGGCTACACCTTC. It yields the protein CASQVTSAELGYGYTF. The chain joins TRBV6-6 to TRBJ1-2; D is unclear. The V and J ends lost 8 bases and 4 bases respectively, with 23 bases between them. Per the germline V gene, CDR1 is MNHNY and CDR2 is SVGAGI (reference sequence). The CDR3 spans 16 residues.

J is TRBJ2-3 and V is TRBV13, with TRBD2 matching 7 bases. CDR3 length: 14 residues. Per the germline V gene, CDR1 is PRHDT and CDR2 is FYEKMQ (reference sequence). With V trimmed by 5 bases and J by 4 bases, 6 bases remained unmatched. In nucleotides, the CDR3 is TGTGCCAGCAGCCCTGGACTAGGGCCAGATACGCAGTATTTT. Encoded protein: CASSPGLGPDTQYF.